One sample yielded the 20 T cell receptor beta chains listed below, sequenced in a study of cytomegalovirus exposure and HLA in healthy donors. Profiled with immunoSEQ multiplex PCR; TCRdb holds only in-frame clones, not every one. The repertoire has some 98,000 clones, about 90% of them found once; the top ten carry around 6.3%. Sequenced sample: PBMCs. These receptors were obtained from a man aged 18 to 29 in good health and CMV-seropositive.

The chain recombines TRBV6-5 with TRBJ1-1; weak D call: TRBD1 (6 bases). Per germline, CDR1 MNHEY and CDR2 SVGAGI. CDR3 length equals 13 residues. The germline V and J ends were trimmed by 7 bases and 1 base, with 10 bases remaining between them. CDR3 DNA: TGTGCCAGCACTGGGACAACGAACACTGAAGCTTTCTTT. Translated: CASTGTTNTEAFF.

CDR3 loop: CASGPSRDSYEQYF. The CDR3 nucleotides are TGTGCTAGTGGTCCCTCGCGCGATTCCTACGAGCAGTACTTC. V and J are TRBV12-5 and TRBJ2-7, with no clear D. CDR1 LGHNT and CDR2 FRNRAP come from the germline V gene. The CDR3 is made up of 14 amino acids. The V gene lost 5 bases and the J gene lost 1 base, with 12 bases spanning the gap.

The J gene is TRBJ2-7, the V gene TRBV19; D is unresolved. Per the germline V gene, CDR1 is LNHDA and CDR2 is SQIVND (reference sequence). V lost 2 bases and J lost 1, with 9 bases in between. CDR3 length equals 14 residues. The CDR3, as DNA: TGTGCCAGTAGTATATTGGGCAGATCCTACGAGCAGTACTTC. Translating it yields CASSILGRSYEQYF.

The chain has TRBV19 and TRBJ2-1, with D maybe TRBD2 (6 bases). Trimming shortened V by 8 bases and J by 4 bases, and 15 bases separated the two germline ends. The CDR3 loop spans 14 amino acids. Per germline, CDR1 LNHDA and CDR2 SQIVND (reference sequence). CDR3 nucleotides: TGTGCCAGTGGAGGGTTACCAGGATACAATGAGCAGTTCTTC. Translated: CASGGLPGYNEQFF.

The gene calls are TRBV29-1 and TRBJ1-5, with D perhaps matching TRBD1 (5 bases). Trimming left V 6 bases short and J 5 bases short, with 20 bases between. The CDR3 length is 15 residues. Germline CDR1 SQVTM, CDR2 ANQGSEA. CDR3 sequence (DNA): TGCAGCGTGACAAACGGCGGGGGTGGCGATCAGCCCCAGCATTTT. Translation: CSVTNGGGGDQPQHF.

J is TRBJ2-3 and V is TRBV19; D is possibly TRBD2 (5 bases). This CDR3 is 11 amino acids long. Trimming shortened V by 6 bases and J by 6 bases, and 7 bases separated the two germline ends. CDR1 LNHDA and CDR2 SQIVND come from the germline V gene (reference sequence). CDR3 sequence reads: CASSGLDTQYF. For the CDR3, the DNA is TGTGCCAGTAGCGGACTGGATACGCAGTATTTT.

The chain combines TRBV18 with TRBJ2-2; D is undetermined. This CDR3 has 18 residues. The V and J ends lost 2 bases and 1 base respectively, with 17 bases between them. The germline CDR1 and CDR2 sequences are KGHSH and LQKENI. The CDR3 reads CASSPEDTLLRNTGELFF. The CDR3 DNA is TGTGCCAGCTCACCAGAGGATACCCTCTTGAGGAACACCGGGGAGCTGTTTTTT.

The genes are TRBV7-8 and TRBJ2-1; TRBD2 agrees at 7 bases. Germline V gives CDR1 SGHVS, CDR2 FQNEAQ. This CDR3 is built from 15 residues. V was clipped by 6 bases and J by 8 bases; unmatched bases: 13. The CDR3 region is CASRHHWGGRDEQFF. As DNA, the CDR3 is TGTGCCAGCAGACATCACTGGGGGGGTCGCGATGAGCAGTTCTTC.

The chain carries TRBV9 and TRBJ2-7, with 9 positions matching TRBD1. J gave up 2 bases and V 3 bases, and 21 bases lay outside the gene matches. The CDR3 extends over 20 amino acids. Per the germline V gene, CDR1 is SGDLS and CDR2 is YYNGEE. DNA of the CDR3: TGTGCCAGCAGCGCGGGACAGGGCAAAACCGGGACTCCGAGCCCCTACGAGCAGTACTTC. Its translation is CASSAGQGKTGTPSPYEQYF.

This clone is a singleton in its sample. The genes are TRBV11-3 and TRBJ1-1, with a weak D call TRBD1 (5 bases). The CDR3 consists of 14 residues. The germline V gene encodes CDR1 SGHNT and CDR2 YENEEA. V was cut by 4 bases and J by 4 bases, with 13 bases left in between. The CDR3 here is CASSSGPQGTEAFF. Written as DNA, the CDR3 is TGTGCCAGCAGCTCGGGCCCCCAGGGCACTGAAGCTTTCTTT.

The rearrangement joins TRBV10-3 to TRBJ2-7, with 10 bases aligning to TRBD2. Germline CDR1 reads ENHRY; CDR2 reads SYGVKD. The CDR3 consists of 15 residues. V trimming: 4 bases; J trimming: 5 bases; junction bases outside the gene matches: 8. In DNA form, the CDR3 reads TGTGCCATCAGTGGATCTAGCGGGAGTTCGAACGAGCAGTACTTC. It codes for CAISGSSGSSNEQYF.

This chain joins TRBV5-1 and TRBJ2-2; weak D call: TRBD1 (7 bases). In germline, CDR1 is SGHRS, CDR2 YFSETQ. Trimming took off 4 bases at V and 7 bases at J, with 11 bases between the two ends. This CDR3 spans 13 amino acids. The CDR3 DNA reads as TGCGCCAGCAGCCCCCAGGGGGGCGGGGAGCTGTTTTTT. This sequence encodes CASSPQGGGELFF.

The gene calls are TRBV12-5 and TRBJ2-2; possible D gene TRBD2, 6 bases. The CDR3 sequence is 17 residues long. From germline, CDR1 is LGHNT and CDR2 FRNRAP. V was clipped by 6 bases and J by 0 bases, with 17 bases between them. The CDR3 region is CASGTWVGLSNTGELFF. Written as DNA, the CDR3 is TGTGCTAGTGGCACATGGGTGGGACTGTCGAACACCGGGGAGCTGTTTTTT. Drawing the rest from reference TRBV12-5 and TRBJ2-2, the complete variable domain is DARVTQTPRHKVTEMGQEVTMRCQPILGHNTVFWYRQTMMQGLELLAYFRNRAPLDDSGMPKDRFSAEMPDATLATLKIQPSEPRDSAVYFCASGTWVGLSNTGELFFGEGSRLTVL.

V is TRBV5-6 and J is TRBJ1-2; 7 bases map to TRBD1. Germline V CDR1 and CDR2: SGHDT, YYEEEE. CDR3 length: 13 amino acids. Trimming at V came to 3 bases and at J to 4 bases, leaving 3 bases not matched to a gene. For the CDR3, the DNA is TGTGCCAGCAGCTCCGGGACAGCCTATGGCTACACCTTC. Its translation: CASSSGTAYGYTF.

The V and J genes are TRBV19 and TRBJ2-2, with a weak D call TRBD2 (5 bases). The germline CDR1 and CDR2 sequences are LNHDA and SQIVND (reference sequence). V was trimmed by 6 bases and J by 5 bases, leaving 7 bases between them. This CDR3 is 12 amino acids long. CDR3 sequence reads: CASRLGTGELFF. DNA for the CDR3: TGTGCCAGTAGACTAGGGACCGGGGAGCTGTTTTTT. Using reference TRBV19 and TRBJ2-2 for the parts outside the CDR3, the full variable domain is DGGITQSPKYLFRKEGQNVTLSCEQNLNHDAMYWYRQDPGQGLRLIYYSQIVNDFQKGDIAEGYSVSREKKESFPLTVTSAQKNPTAFYLCASRLGTGELFFGEGSRLTVL.

The chain combines TRBV7-8 with TRBJ2-1, with 13 bases matching TRBD2. The CDR3 has 17 residues. Trimming took 3 bases from V and 6 from J; bases not matched to a gene: 8. CDR1 and CDR2 from the germline V gene are SGHVS and FQNEAQ. The DNA for the CDR3 is TGTGCCAGCAGCTTTGCCTTGAGGACTAGCGGGAGCAATGAGCAGTTCTTC. Encoded protein: CASSFALRTSGSNEQFF.

The chain recombines TRBV19 with TRBJ1-1; D ambiguous. Trimming took off 7 bases at V and 5 bases at J, with 17 bases between the two ends. This CDR3 region has 14 residues. Germline CDR1 reads LNHDA; CDR2 reads SQIVND (reference sequence). CDR3 protein: CASINRLPKTEAFF. CDR3 bases: TGTGCCAGTATTAACAGATTACCTAAGACTGAAGCTTTCTTT.

The genes are TRBV5-4 and TRBJ2-3; TRBD2 might be the D (7 bases). The CDR3 is 14 amino acids. Between the trimmed V and J ends, which lost 5 bases and 1 base, there was a span of 11 bases. The V gene's germline CDR1 is SGHNT and CDR2 YYREEE (reference sequence). The CDR3 DNA reads TGTGCCAGCAGTGGGGGGGCCCGCACAGATACGCAGTATTTT. The encoded protein is CASSGGARTDTQYF.

This chain connects TRBV4-1 to TRBJ1-4; D is ambiguous. Per the germline V gene, CDR1 is MGHRA and CDR2 is YSYEKL. The CDR3 sequence is 17 residues long. V was cut by 1 base and J by 0 bases, with 12 bases left in between. DNA of the CDR3: TGCGCCAGCAGCCAAGGAGAGGGCCATGCAACTAATGAAAAACTGTTTTTT. Protein sequence: CASSQGEGHATNEKLFF.

V usage is TRBV11-2 and J usage is TRBJ2-3, with 9 bases identical to TRBD2. The CDR3 has 15 residues. The germline gives CDR1 SGHAT, CDR2 FQNNGV. J was trimmed by 6 bases and V by 6 bases; bases with no gene match: 10. CDR3 sequence reads: CASRGPSGTPDTQYF. The CDR3, as DNA: TGTGCCAGCAGGGGCCCTAGCGGGACACCCGATACGCAGTATTTT.